This T cell receptor beta chain appears in the sequencing data of a study of T-cell memory formation after mild COVID-19. Findings and limits, study-wide: The second-wave clones peaking on day 37 were not confirmed as SARS-CoV-2-specific.

Germline V CDR1 and CDR2: SGHTA, FQGNSA. V was clipped by 4 bases and J by 2 bases, with 14 bases between them. The CDR3 runs to 15 residues. Barcoded TCR alpha and TCR beta cDNA libraries with UMIs came from 5'RACE using constant-segment primers. From the 5' RACE reads, TCRdb called clonotypes with MiXCR, one entry per CDR3 protein. The table lists about 360,000 distinct CDR3 sequences, around 15% of them singletons, with around 21% in the top ten. To note about this clonotype: What it binds is not known.

The chain uses TRBV7-2 and TRBJ1-1; no reliable D call. Sample: PBMCs or a T cell subset sorted from them (not recorded which). The receptor was isolated from a man aged 18 to 30 who had mild COVID-19 (a few samples of this study predate the infection). Cell type and time point are not known. The CDR3 spells CASSSIRGGNTEAFF. The DNA of the CDR3 is TGTGCCAGCAGCTCAATCCGGGGAGGAAACACTGAAGCTTTCTTT.